Listed here are 15 T cell receptor beta chains from one sample, sequenced in a study of shared clonotypes between healthy human individuals. Produced via immunoSEQ multiplex PCR; TCRdb's table is partial and in-frame only. Of about 2 million clones in the sample, approximately 95% are singletons; the top ten hold 0.1% to 0.15%. Sequencing was performed on naive CD4+ T cells sorted from blood. Subset: CD45RA+ positively selected. Receptors were obtained from a young man in good health.

This chain connects TRBV9 to TRBJ1-5, with D possibly being TRBD1 (5 bases). V was clipped by 4 bases and J by 4 bases, with 9 bases between them. This CDR3 has 13 residues. In germline, CDR1 is SGDLS, CDR2 YYNGEE. Written as DNA, the CDR3 is TGTGCCAGCAGCAGTGGGACTAATCAGCCCCAGCATTTT. This gives the protein CASSSGTNQPQHF.

The CDR3 region is CAWSRKTTDYTEAFF. The CDR3 DNA follows: TGTGCCTGGAGTCGTAAGACGACGGATTACACTGAAGCTTTCTTT. The chain combines TRBV30 with TRBJ1-1, with D unclear. The CDR3 sequence is 15 residues long. Trimming removed 2 bases from V and 3 bases from J, with 16 bases in between. CDR1 and CDR2 from the germline V gene are GTSNPN and SVGIG (reference sequence). Using reference TRBV30 and TRBJ1-1 for the parts outside the CDR3, the full variable domain is SQTIHQWPATLVQPVGSPLSLECTVEGTSNPNLYWYRQAAGRGLQLLFYSVGIGQISSEVPQNLSASRPQDRQFILSSKKLLLSDSGFYLCAWSRKTTDYTEAFFGQGTRLTVV.

J is TRBJ2-7 and V is TRBV9; either TRBD1 or TRBD2 may fit D (6 bases each). CDR1 is SGDLS, CDR2 YYNGEE, per germline. The CDR3 covers 15 residues. Trimming cost V 4 bases and J 3 bases, with 17 bases left between them. CDR3 amino acids: CASSPPGGGLYEQYF. CDR3 sequence (DNA): TGTGCCAGCAGCCCCCCCGGGGGCGGACTCTACGAGCAGTACTTC.

The chain employs TRBV5-1 and TRBJ2-5; TRBD1 matches at 8 bases. Germline V gene sequence: CDR1 SGHRS, CDR2 YFSETQ. The CDR3 has 15 amino acids. Germline trimming cut 5 bases from V and 4 bases from J; bases unmatched to any gene: 10. The CDR3 reads CASRSDGQGRETQYF. CDR3 nucleotides: TGCGCCAGCAGATCAGACGGACAGGGTAGAGAGACCCAGTACTTC. The full variable domain, its missing parts supplied by reference TRBV5-1 and TRBJ2-5, is KAGVTQTPRYLIKTRGQQVTLSCSPISGHRSVSWYQQTPGQGLQFLFEYFSETQRNKGNFPGRFSGRQFSNSRSEMNVSTLELGDSALYLCASRSDGQGRETQYFGPGTRLLVL.

The V call is TRBV2, the J call TRBJ1-4; unclear D gene. The CDR3 has 15 amino acids. Germline V gene data show CDR1 as SNHLY and CDR2 as FYNNEI. V lost 4 bases and J lost 2, with 11 bases in between. The DNA of the CDR3 is TGTGCCAGCAGTGCGTCGCGTCTTACTAATGAAAAACTGTTTTTT. Translated, it gives CASSASRLTNEKLFF.

The genes are TRBV6-1 and TRBJ1-6, with no clear D. CDR3 length equals 13 residues. Germline V CDR1 and CDR2: MNHNS, SASEGT. V lost 3 bases and J lost 14, with 14 bases in between. CDR3 sequence: CASSDQKGGTLHF. CDR3 sequence (DNA): TGTGCCAGCAGTGATCAGAAGGGAGGGACCCTCCACTTT.

The DNA of the CDR3 is TGTGCCAGCAGCGTAGTGGGTATCAATGAGCAGTTCTTC. Its translation is CASSVVGINEQFF. V usage is TRBV9 and J usage is TRBJ2-1; D remains ambiguous. Per germline, CDR1 SGDLS and CDR2 YYNGEE. The CDR3 spans 13 residues. V was pared by 0 bases and J by 6 bases, with 7 bases between.

Here the CDR3 reads CASRVGGNSPLHF. The CDR3 DNA follows: TGTGCCAGCAGAGTGGGGGGCAATTCACCCCTCCACTTT. The gene calls are TRBV6-6 and TRBJ1-6, with D possibly matching TRBD1 (6 bases). The V gene lost 6 bases and the J gene lost 7 bases, with 10 bases spanning the gap. The CDR3 is 13 residues long. Germline-derived CDR1 and CDR2 are MNHNY and SVGAGI (reference sequence).

The rearrangement joins TRBV6-5 to TRBJ2-3; no reliable D call. V lost 2 bases and J lost 1, with 13 bases in between. The CDR3 totals 16 residues. In germline, CDR1 is MNHEY, CDR2 SVGAGI. The CDR3 coding sequence is TGTGCCAGCAGTTACGCCCCGACCCCCGGCACAGATACGCAGTATTTT. Its protein product is CASSYAPTPGTDTQYF.

The CDR3 is CASRTRSTSGGAETQYF. CDR3 in DNA: TGCGCCAGCAGGACAAGATCTACTAGCGGGGGTGCGGAGACCCAGTACTTC. The gene calls are TRBV4-1 and TRBJ2-5; 11 bases agree with TRBD2. CDR3 length equals 17 residues. The germline V gene encodes CDR1 MGHRA and CDR2 YSYEKL. The V and J ends lost 6 bases and 5 bases, in that order; junction bases with no gene match: 14.

CDR3: CASRNSGTQYF. The CDR3 DNA follows: TGTGCCAGCAGGAACAGCGGTACGCAGTATTTT. The rearrangement uses TRBV6-1 and TRBJ2-3; tentative D call: TRBD2 (5 bases). CDR3 length: 11 amino acids. From germline, CDR1 is MNHNS and CDR2 SASEGT. Trimming removed 6 bases at V and 8 bases at J, with 9 bases between.

The chain links TRBV5-6 to TRBJ2-2; no definite D call. The V end lost 5 bases, the J end lost 7 bases, and 9 bases lay between the germline ends. The CDR3 loop spans 12 amino acids. The germline V gene encodes CDR1 SGHDT and CDR2 YYEEEE. CDR3 in DNA: TGTGCCAGCAGTTCCGAGGTCGGGGAGCTGTTTTTT. Translation: CASSSEVGELFF. The variable domain in full, completed from reference TRBV5-6 and TRBJ2-2, reads DAGVTQSPTHLIKTRGQQVTLRCSPKSGHDTVSWYQQALGQGPQFIFQYYEEEERQRGNFPDRFSGHQFPNYSSELNVNALLLGDSALYLCASSSEVGELFFGEGSRLTVL.

In DNA form, the CDR3 reads TGTGCCAGCAGCTTAGATGGGACAGGGGAAACCCAAGCCTACGAGCAGTACTTC. Translated: CASSLDGTGETQAYEQYF. The genes are TRBV7-6 and TRBJ2-7; 10 bases match TRBD1. The CDR3 totals 18 residues. With V trimmed by 1 base and J by 2 bases, 11 bases remained unmatched. Per the germline V gene, CDR1 is SGHVS and CDR2 is FNYEAQ.

The chain joins TRBV5-1 to TRBJ1-1; 9 nucleotides agree with TRBD1. The V segment lost 4 bases and the J segment 4 bases; nucleotides outside the gene matches: 5. Germline V gives CDR1 SGHRS, CDR2 YFSETQ. The CDR3 runs 14 residues. CDR3 amino acids: CASSPQDRGTEAFF. DNA of the CDR3: TGCGCCAGCAGCCCTCAGGACAGGGGCACTGAAGCTTTCTTT.

The chain recombines TRBV5-6 with TRBJ1-6; D gene uncertain. The V and J ends lost 2 bases and 4 bases respectively, with 7 bases between them. Looked up from germline, CDR1 is SGHDT and CDR2 is YYEEEE. The CDR3 covers 14 residues. The CDR3 loop reads CASSFELYNSPLHF. In DNA, the CDR3 is TGTGCCAGCAGCTTTGAACTTTATAATTCACCCCTCCACTTT. The whole variable domain, filled in from reference TRBV5-6 and TRBJ1-6, reads DAGVTQSPTHLIKTRGQQVTLRCSPKSGHDTVSWYQQALGQGPQFIFQYYEEEERQRGNFPDRFSGHQFPNYSSELNVNALLLGDSALYLCASSFELYNSPLHFGNGTRLTVT.